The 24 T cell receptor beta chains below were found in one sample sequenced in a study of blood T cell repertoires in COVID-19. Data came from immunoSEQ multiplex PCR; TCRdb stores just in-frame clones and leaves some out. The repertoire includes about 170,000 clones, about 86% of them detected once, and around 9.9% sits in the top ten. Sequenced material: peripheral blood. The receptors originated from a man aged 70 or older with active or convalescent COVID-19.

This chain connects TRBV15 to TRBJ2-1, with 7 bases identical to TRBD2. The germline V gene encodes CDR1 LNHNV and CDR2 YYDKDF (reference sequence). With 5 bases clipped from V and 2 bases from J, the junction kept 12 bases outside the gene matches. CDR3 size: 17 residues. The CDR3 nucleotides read TGTGCCACCAGCCGCGGGGGTAGGGCCGGCACCTACAATGAGCAGTTCTTC. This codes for CATSRGGRAGTYNEQFF.

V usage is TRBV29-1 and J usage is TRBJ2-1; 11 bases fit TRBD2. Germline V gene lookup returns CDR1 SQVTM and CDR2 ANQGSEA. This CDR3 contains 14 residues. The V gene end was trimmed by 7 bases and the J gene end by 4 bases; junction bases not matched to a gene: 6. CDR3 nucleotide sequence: TGCAGCGCCCCCACTAGCGGGGGATACAATGAGCAGTTCTTC. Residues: CSAPTSGGYNEQFF.

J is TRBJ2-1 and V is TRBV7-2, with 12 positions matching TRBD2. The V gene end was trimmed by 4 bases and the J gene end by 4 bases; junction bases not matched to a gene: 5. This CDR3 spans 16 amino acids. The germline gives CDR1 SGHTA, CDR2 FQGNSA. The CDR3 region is CASSSPSGRVYNEQFF. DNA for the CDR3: TGTGCCAGCAGCTCCCCTAGCGGGAGGGTTTACAATGAGCAGTTCTTC. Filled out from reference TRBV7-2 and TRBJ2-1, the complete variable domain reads GAGVSQSPSNKVTEKGKDVELRCDPISGHTALYWYRQSLGQGLEFLIYFQGNSAPDKSGLPSDRFSAERTGGSVSTLTIQRTQQEDSAVYLCASSSPSGRVYNEQFFGPGTRLTVL.

The CDR3 is CASSPPGTEPILSSGNTIYF. CDR3 sequence (DNA): TGTGCCAGCTCACCACCCGGGACAGAACCTATCTTATCCTCTGGAAACACCATATATTTT. The gene calls are TRBV18 and TRBJ1-3; 7 bases are shared with TRBD1. V trimming: 0 bases; J trimming: 0 bases; junction bases outside the gene matches: 14. Germline loops: CDR1 KGHSH, CDR2 LQKENI. The CDR3 runs to 20 residues.

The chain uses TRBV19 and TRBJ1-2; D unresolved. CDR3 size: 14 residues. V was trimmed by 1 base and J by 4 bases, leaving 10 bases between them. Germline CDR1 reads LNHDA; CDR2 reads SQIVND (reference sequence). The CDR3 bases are TGTGCCAGTAGTATAGCTCGGGGAAGCTATGGCTACACCTTC. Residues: CASSIARGSYGYTF.

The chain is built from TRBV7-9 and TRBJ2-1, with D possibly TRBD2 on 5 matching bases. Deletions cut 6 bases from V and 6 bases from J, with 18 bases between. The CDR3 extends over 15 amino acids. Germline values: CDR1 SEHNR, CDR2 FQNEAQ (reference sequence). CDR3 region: CASSFRDLRRNEQFF. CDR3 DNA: TGTGCCAGCAGTTTTCGGGATCTCAGGCGCAATGAGCAGTTCTTC. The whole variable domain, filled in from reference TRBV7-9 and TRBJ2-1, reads DTGVSQNPRHKITKRGQNVTFRCDPISEHNRLYWYRQTLGQGPEFLTYFQNEAQLEKSRLLSDRFSAERPKGSFSTLEIQRTEQGDSAMYLCASSFRDLRRNEQFFGPGTRLTVL.

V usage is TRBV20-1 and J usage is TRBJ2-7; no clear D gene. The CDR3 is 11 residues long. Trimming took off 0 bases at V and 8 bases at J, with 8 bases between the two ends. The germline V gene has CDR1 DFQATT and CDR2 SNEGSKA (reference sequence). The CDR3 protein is CSAREGRKQYF. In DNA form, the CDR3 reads TGCAGTGCTAGAGAGGGCCGGAAGCAGTACTTC.

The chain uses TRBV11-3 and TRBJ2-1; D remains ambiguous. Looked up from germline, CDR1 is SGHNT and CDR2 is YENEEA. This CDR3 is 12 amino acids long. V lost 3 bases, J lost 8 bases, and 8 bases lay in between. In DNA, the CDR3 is TGTGCCAGCAGCTTGTACCGGGATGAGCAGTTCTTC. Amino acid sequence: CASSLYRDEQFF.

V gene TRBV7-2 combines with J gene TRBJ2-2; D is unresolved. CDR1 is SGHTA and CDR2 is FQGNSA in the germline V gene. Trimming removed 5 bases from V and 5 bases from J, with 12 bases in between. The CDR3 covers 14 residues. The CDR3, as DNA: TGTGCCAGCAGCACTCGGGTCCTGACCGGGGAGCTGTTTTTT. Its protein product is CASSTRVLTGELFF.

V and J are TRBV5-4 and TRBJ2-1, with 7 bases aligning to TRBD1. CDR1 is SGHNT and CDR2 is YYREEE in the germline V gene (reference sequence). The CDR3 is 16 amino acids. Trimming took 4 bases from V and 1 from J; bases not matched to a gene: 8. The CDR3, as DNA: TGTGCCAGCAGCCTTTCCGGGACAGCTTCCTACAATGAGCAGTTCTTC. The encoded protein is CASSLSGTASYNEQFF. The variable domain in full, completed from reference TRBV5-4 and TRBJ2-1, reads ETGVTQSPTHLIKTRGQQVTLRCSSQSGHNTVSWYQQALGQGPQFIFQYYREEENGRGNFPPRFSGLQFPNYSSELNVNALELDDSALYLCASSLSGTASYNEQFFGPGTRLTVL.

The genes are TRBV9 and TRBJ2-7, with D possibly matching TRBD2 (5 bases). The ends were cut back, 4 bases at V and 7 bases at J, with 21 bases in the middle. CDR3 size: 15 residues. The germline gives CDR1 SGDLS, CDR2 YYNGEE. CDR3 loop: CASSPLSSHRGEQYF. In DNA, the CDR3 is TGTGCCAGCAGCCCCCTGTCTTCCCATCGAGGGGAGCAGTACTTC.

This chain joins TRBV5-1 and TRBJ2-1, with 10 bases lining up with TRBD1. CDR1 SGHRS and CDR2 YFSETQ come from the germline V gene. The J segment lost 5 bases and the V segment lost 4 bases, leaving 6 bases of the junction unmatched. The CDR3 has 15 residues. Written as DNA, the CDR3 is TGCGCCAGCAGCCTGTGGACAGGGGGAAACAATGAGCAGTTCTTC. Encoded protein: CASSLWTGGNNEQFF.

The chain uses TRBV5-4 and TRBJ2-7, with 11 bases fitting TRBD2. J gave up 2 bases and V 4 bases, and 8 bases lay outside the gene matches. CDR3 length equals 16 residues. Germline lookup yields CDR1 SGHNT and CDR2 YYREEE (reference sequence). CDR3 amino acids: CASSPGLAERAYEQYF. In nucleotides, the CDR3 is TGTGCCAGCAGCCCGGGACTAGCGGAACGGGCCTACGAGCAGTACTTC. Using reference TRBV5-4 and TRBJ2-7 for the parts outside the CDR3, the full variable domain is ETGVTQSPTHLIKTRGQQVTLRCSSQSGHNTVSWYQQALGQGPQFIFQYYREEENGRGNFPPRFSGLQFPNYSSELNVNALELDDSALYLCASSPGLAERAYEQYFGPGTRLTVT.

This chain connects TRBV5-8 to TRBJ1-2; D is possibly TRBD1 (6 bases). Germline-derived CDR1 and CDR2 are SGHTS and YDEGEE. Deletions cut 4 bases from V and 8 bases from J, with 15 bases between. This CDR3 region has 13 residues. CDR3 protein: CASSPDSLRGYTF. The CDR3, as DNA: TGTGCCAGCAGCCCGGACAGTCTACGCGGCTACACCTTC.

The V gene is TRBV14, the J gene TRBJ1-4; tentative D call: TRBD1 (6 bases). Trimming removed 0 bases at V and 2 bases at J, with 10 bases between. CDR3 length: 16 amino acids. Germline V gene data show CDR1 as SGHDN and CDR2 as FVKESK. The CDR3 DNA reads TGTGCCAGCAGCCAAGAGAGGGGGATTACTAATGAAAAACTGTTTTTT. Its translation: CASSQERGITNEKLFF.

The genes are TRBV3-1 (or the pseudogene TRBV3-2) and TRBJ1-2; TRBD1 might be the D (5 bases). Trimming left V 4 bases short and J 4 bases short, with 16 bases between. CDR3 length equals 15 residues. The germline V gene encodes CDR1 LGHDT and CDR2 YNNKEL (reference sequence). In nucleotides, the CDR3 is TGTGCCAGCAGCCGACTTACCGGGACTTTCTATGGCTACACCTTC. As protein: CASSRLTGTFYGYTF.

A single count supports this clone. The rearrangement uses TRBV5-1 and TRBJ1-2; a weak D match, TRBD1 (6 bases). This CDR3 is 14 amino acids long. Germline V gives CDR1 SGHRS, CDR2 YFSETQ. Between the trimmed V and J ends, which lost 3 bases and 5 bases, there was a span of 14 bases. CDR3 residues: CASSWDTTGYGYTF. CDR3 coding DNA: TGCGCCAGCAGCTGGGACACTACTGGGTATGGCTACACCTTC.

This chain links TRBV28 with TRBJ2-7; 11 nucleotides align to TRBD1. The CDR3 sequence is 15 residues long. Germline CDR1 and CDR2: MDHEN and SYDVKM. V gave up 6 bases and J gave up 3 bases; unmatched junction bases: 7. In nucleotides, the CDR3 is TGTGCCAGCAGGATCGGGACAGGGGGATACTACGAGCAGTACTTC. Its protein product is CASRIGTGGYYEQYF.

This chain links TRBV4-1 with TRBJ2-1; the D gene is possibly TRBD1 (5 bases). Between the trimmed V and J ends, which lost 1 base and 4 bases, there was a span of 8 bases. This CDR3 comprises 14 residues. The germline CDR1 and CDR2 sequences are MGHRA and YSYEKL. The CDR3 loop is CASSQGREYNEQFF. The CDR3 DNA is TGCGCCAGCAGCCAAGGCAGGGAATACAATGAGCAGTTCTTC.

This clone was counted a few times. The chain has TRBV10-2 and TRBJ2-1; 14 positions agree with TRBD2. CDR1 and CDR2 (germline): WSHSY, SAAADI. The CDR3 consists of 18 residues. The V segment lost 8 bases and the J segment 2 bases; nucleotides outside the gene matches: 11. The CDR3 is CASLRTSGGKIPYNEQFF. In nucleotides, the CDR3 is TGCGCCAGCCTACGGACTAGCGGGGGGAAAATTCCCTACAATGAGCAGTTCTTC.

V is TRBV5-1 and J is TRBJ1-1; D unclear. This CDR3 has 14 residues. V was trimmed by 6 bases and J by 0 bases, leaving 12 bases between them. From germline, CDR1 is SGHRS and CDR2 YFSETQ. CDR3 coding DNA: TGCGCCAGCATAGACTTGCCGATGAACACTGAAGCTTTCTTT. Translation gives CASIDLPMNTEAFF.

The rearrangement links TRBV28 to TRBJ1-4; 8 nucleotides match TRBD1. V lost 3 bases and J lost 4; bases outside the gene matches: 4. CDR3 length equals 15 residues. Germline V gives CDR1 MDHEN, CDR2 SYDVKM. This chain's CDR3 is CASSLTGVGNEKLFF. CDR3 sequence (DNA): TGTGCCAGCAGTTTGACAGGGGTCGGTAATGAAAAACTGTTTTTT.

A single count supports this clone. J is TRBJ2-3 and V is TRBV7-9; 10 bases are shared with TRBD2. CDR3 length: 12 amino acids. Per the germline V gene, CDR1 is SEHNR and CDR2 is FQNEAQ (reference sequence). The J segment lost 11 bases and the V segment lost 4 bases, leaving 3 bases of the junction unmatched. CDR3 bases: TGTGCCAGCAGCTCCAGCGGGGGGGGGCAGTATTTT. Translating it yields CASSSSGGGQYF.

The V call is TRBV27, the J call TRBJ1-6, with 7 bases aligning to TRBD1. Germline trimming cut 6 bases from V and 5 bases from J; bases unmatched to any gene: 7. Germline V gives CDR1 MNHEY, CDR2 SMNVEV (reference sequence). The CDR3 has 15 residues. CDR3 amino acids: CASRAGQLNNSPLHF. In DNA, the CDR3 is TGTGCCAGCAGGGCGGGACAGTTGAATAATTCACCCCTCCACTTT.